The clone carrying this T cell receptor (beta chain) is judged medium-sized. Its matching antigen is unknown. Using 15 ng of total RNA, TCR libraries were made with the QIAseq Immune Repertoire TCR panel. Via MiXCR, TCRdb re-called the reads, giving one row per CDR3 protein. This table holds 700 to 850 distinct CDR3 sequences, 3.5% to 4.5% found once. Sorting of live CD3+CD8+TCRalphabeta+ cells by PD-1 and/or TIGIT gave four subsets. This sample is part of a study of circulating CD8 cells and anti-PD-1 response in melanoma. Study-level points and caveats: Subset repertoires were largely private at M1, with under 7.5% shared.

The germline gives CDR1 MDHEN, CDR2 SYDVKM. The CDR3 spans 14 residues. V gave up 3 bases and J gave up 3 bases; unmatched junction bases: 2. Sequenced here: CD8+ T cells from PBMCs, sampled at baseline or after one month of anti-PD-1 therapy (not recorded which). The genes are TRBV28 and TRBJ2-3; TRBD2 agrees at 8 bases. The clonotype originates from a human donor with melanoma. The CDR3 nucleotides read TGTGCCAGCAGTTTTGTAGCGGGGACAGATACGCAGTATTTT. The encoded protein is CASSFVAGTDTQYF.